This TCR beta chain was recorded in a study of blood T cells in healthy people across ages. Per-sample yields of isolated PBMCs were at least 6.5 million. CDR3 length: 15 residues. In germline, CDR1 is KGHSH, CDR2 LQKENI. The V end was cut by 1 base, the J end by 5 bases, with 13 bases between. Study findings and constraints: CMV status of donors was not determined, possibly confounding expanded clonotype changes. A strong correlation was found between TCR beta diversity and the percentage of naive T cells.

In its sample, this clonotype was seen many times. Its specificity is not known. The use of a sample-barcoded 5' primer and a J-beta primer mix characterized a second PCR of about 7 to 12 cycles. In TCRdb, the 5' RACE reads were re-called with MiXCR into one record per CDR3 protein. In the table there are hundreds of thousands of distinct CDR3 sequences, under 35% of which are singletons. This rearrangement joins TRBV18 to TRBJ2-3; D gene unclear. The sequence derives from a woman of 80 years or more in good health. The source material was blood. Here the CDR3 DNA reads TGTGCCAGCTCACCACGAAGGTCTTCCAGAGATACGCAGTATTTT. Protein product: CASSPRRSSRDTQYF.